This T cell receptor (beta chain) was recorded in a study of Graves' ophthalmopathy and Graves' hyperthyroidism. Study-wide points: Cross-validated, the 13-signature model showed 87.88%/81.08% sensitivity/specificity, and 80%/75% in the test set. Blood repertoires reportedly contained most expanded thyroid clonotypes above 0.001 frequency.

The V gene's germline CDR1 is SGHRS and CDR2 YFSETQ. The CDR3 has 15 amino acids. The V segment lost 0 bases and the J segment 6 bases; nucleotides outside the gene matches: 9. Clinical symptoms and serum thyroxine were used for diagnosis; TRAb, thyroid ultrasound and orbital computed tomography were also relied on. About 10 ml of fresh blood yielded the PBMCs by density gradient. Investigators amplified TCR beta CDR3 regions from RNA transcripts. An initial RT-PCR round employing HTBI primers preceded a second-round multiplex PCR. TCRdb reanalysed the multiplex PCR reads using MiXCR and keeps one entry per CDR3 protein. The data contain about 210,000 distinct CDR3 sequences, over 25% of them singletons. This clonotype showed up many times. The target antigen is unknown.

The material sequenced was peripheral blood. This receptor was obtained from a man aged 50 to 59 with Graves' ophthalmopathy. The V gene is TRBV5-1, the J gene TRBJ2-7; TRBD1 agrees at 7 bases. CDR3 region: CASSLGQGSQGEQYF. In nucleotides, the CDR3 is TGCGCCAGCAGCTTGGGACAGGGAAGCCAAGGCGAGCAGTACTTC.